Each of the 17 T cell receptor beta chains below was sequenced from the same sample in a study of PD-1 blockade in classical Hodgkin lymphoma. Every patient was affected by relapse after autologous stem cell transplantation, while exposure to brentuximab vedotin was not uniform. Sequencing used immunoSEQ multiplex PCR; TCRdb keeps in-frame clones, though not all of them. In the table there are roughly 150,000 clones, about 81% of which are singletons. The source material was peripheral blood mononuclear cells (PBMCs), sampled before the second cycle of nivolumab. These receptors were obtained from a human donor with classical Hodgkin lymphoma.

This sequence joins TRBV29-1 and TRBJ1-4; no clear D gene. The V gene's germline CDR1 is SQVTM and CDR2 ANQGSEA. CDR3 size: 15 residues. The V end lost 7 bases, the J end lost 3 bases, and 18 bases lay between the germline ends. The CDR3 region is CSAPRPPAPNEKLFF. For the CDR3, the DNA is TGCAGCGCCCCTCGCCCGCCGGCCCCTAATGAAAAACTGTTTTTT.

V usage is TRBV28 and J usage is TRBJ1-3; D is unclear. There are 13 residues in the CDR3. CDR1 MDHEN and CDR2 SYDVKM come from the germline V gene. V dropped 3 bases and J dropped 3 bases, with 6 bases sitting between them. Here the CDR3 reads CASSFYVGNTIYF. The CDR3 nucleotides read TGTGCCAGCAGTTTTTACGTTGGAAACACCATATATTTT.

V is TRBV6-5 and J is TRBJ1-4; D is perhaps TRBD1 (5 bases). This CDR3 is 14 amino acids long. V was trimmed by 6 bases and J by 0 bases, leaving 8 bases between them. Germline V gene lookup returns CDR1 MNHEY and CDR2 SVGAGI. Written as DNA, the CDR3 is TGTGCCAGCAGGAGGGGTTCAACTAATGAAAAACTGTTTTTT. Protein: CASRRGSTNEKLFF.

The chain recombines TRBV4-2 with TRBJ1-1; D call uncertain. This CDR3 has 16 residues. V lost 1 base, J lost 3 bases, and 15 bases lay in between. Germline V CDR1 and CDR2: LGHNA, YNFKEQ. This chain's CDR3 is CASSQAAQYGHTEAFF. The CDR3 bases are TGTGCCAGCAGCCAAGCCGCACAATATGGGCACACTGAAGCTTTCTTT.

V gene TRBV6-5 combines with J gene TRBJ1-4, with D unclear. The V gene's germline CDR1 is MNHEY and CDR2 SVGAGI. The ends were cut back, 0 bases at V and 3 bases at J, with 8 bases in the middle. The CDR3 contains 15 residues. CDR3 DNA sequence: TGTGCCAGCAGTTACTCTGCGGTAGCTAATGAAAAACTGTTTTTT. Amino acids: CASSYSAVANEKLFF.

The chain links TRBV10-2 to TRBJ2-2; D remains unclear. The germline V gene encodes CDR1 WSHSY and CDR2 SAAADI. V was trimmed by 6 bases and J by 3 bases, leaving 17 bases between them. The CDR3 contains 16 residues. Here the CDR3 DNA reads TGCGCCAGCAGAGGACGCCGGGCCACGGACACCGGGGAGCTGTTTTTT. Translated: CASRGRRATDTGELFF.

This chain links TRBV6-6 with TRBJ1-5; 8 bases align to TRBD1. The CDR3 runs to 15 residues. The germline V gene has CDR1 MNHNY and CDR2 SVGAGI (reference sequence). V trimming: 5 bases; J trimming: 2 bases; junction bases outside the gene matches: 5. The CDR3 reads CASSTQGVRNQPQHF. CDR3 DNA sequence: TGTGCCAGCAGTACACAGGGGGTACGCAATCAGCCCCAGCATTTT.

The chain carries TRBV6-1 and TRBJ1-1; maybe TRBD1 (5 bases). Germline-derived CDR1 and CDR2 are MNHNS and SASEGT. The CDR3 totals 14 residues. Trimming stripped 6 bases from V and 0 bases from J, with 11 bases between. CDR3 sequence reads: CASSQGGMNTEAFF. The CDR3 nucleotides read TGTGCCAGCAGCCAGGGCGGAATGAACACTGAAGCTTTCTTT.

J is TRBJ2-3 and V is TRBV7-6; D unclear. V was clipped by 1 base and J by 5 bases, with 4 bases between them. CDR1 and CDR2 (germline): SGHVS, FNYEAQ. CDR3 length equals 12 residues. The CDR3 DNA follows: TGTGCCAGCAGCTTAGTGGGAGATACGCAGTATTTT. Encoded protein: CASSLVGDTQYF.

The chain combines TRBV6-5 with TRBJ2-5; TRBD1 matches 7 bases. Gene TRBJ2-7 matches the end of the DNA better, so the J call may be wrong. CDR1 is MNHEY and CDR2 is SVGAGI in the germline V gene. The CDR3 has 14 amino acids. For the CDR3, the DNA is TGTGCCAGCAATCGAGGGGGACAGAACTACGAGCAGTACTTC. Amino acids: CASNRGGQNYEQYF.

This clone came up once. The chain combines TRBV29-1 with TRBJ2-7; D remains unclear. The CDR3 covers 12 residues. CDR1 and CDR2 (germline): SQVTM, ANQGSEA. V gave up 3 bases and J gave up 2 bases, with 8 bases separating them. The CDR3: CSVEAGPYEQYF. The CDR3 DNA reads TGCAGCGTTGAGGCAGGCCCCTACGAGCAGTACTTC.

The chain is built from TRBV7-2 and TRBJ1-1; 8 bases are shared with TRBD1. The CDR3 contains 16 residues. V lost 3 bases and J lost 2; bases outside the gene matches: 8. Germline assignment: CDR1 SGHTA and CDR2 FQGNSA. The CDR3 spells CASSFSRTGLNTEAFF. DNA of the CDR3: TGTGCCAGCAGCTTCTCGCGGACAGGGCTAAACACTGAAGCTTTCTTT.

The chain is built from TRBV28 and TRBJ1-4; D is unclear. Germline values: CDR1 MDHEN, CDR2 SYDVKM. The CDR3 runs 15 residues. V lost 4 bases to trimming and J lost 7 bases, with 16 bases between them. CDR3 sequence: CASSSLELWGEKLFF. The CDR3 DNA reads as TGTGCCAGCAGTTCGCTGGAGCTCTGGGGTGAAAAACTGTTTTTT. Drawing the rest from reference TRBV28 and TRBJ1-4, the complete variable domain is DVKVTQSSRYLVKRTGEKVFLECVQDMDHENMFWYRQDPGLGLRLIYFSYDVKMKEKGDIPEGYSVSREKKERFSLILESASTNQTSMYLCASSSLELWGEKLFFGSGTQLSVL.

V and J are TRBV18 and TRBJ2-1; 7 bases line up with TRBD2. The CDR3 totals 16 residues. With 4 bases clipped from V and 7 bases from J, the junction kept 13 bases outside the gene matches. CDR1 and CDR2 (germline): KGHSH, LQKENI. CDR3 loop: CASSRNIREAGNEQFF. Written as DNA, the CDR3 is TGTGCCAGCTCACGAAACATTCGGGAGGCAGGGAATGAGCAGTTCTTC.

The rearrangement uses TRBV28 and TRBJ1-2; D uncertain. V was shortened by 3 bases and J by 5 bases, with 7 bases between the two germline ends. The germline gives CDR1 MDHEN, CDR2 SYDVKM. This CDR3 is 12 amino acids long. The CDR3 here is CASSFWRYGYTF. The CDR3 region has the DNA TGTGCCAGCAGTTTTTGGAGGTATGGCTACACCTTC.

This clone was counted once. The rearrangement links TRBV10-3 to TRBJ2-5; 12 bases are a match to TRBD2. Per the germline V gene, CDR1 is ENHRY and CDR2 is SYGVKD. This CDR3 region has 18 residues. After removal of 3 bases from V and 2 bases from J, the junction contained 10 bases not matched to a gene. CDR3 bases: TGTGCCATCAGTGAAGGCGGGACTAGCGGGCGGCCTCAAGAGACCCAGTACTTC. Translated: CAISEGGTSGRPQETQYF.

CDR3 DNA: TGTGCCAGTAGTATAGGAGGGGGGGGACATTGGCAAGAGACCCAGTACTTC. This encodes CASSIGGGGHWQETQYF. The V call is TRBV19, the J call TRBJ2-5; possibly TRBD2 for D (7 bases). Germline loops: CDR1 LNHDA, CDR2 SQIVND (reference sequence). Trimming pared 1 base from V and 2 bases from J, leaving 17 bases between. The CDR3 length is 17 residues. Complete variable domain (other parts from reference TRBV19 and TRBJ2-5): DGGITQSPKYLFRKEGQNVTLSCEQNLNHDAMYWYRQDPGQGLRLIYYSQIVNDFQKGDIAEGYSVSREKKESFPLTVTSAQKNPTAFYLCASSIGGGGHWQETQYFGPGTRLLVL.